These T cell receptor beta chains were read from a single sample in a study of CD8 T cell repertoires and HIV-1 epitope variants. Generated by immunoSEQ multiplex PCR, the TCRdb table keeps only in-frame clones and is missing some. The sample holds about 2,600 clones, approximately 64% seen once. No antigen is known for these receptors. The source material was cultured CD8+ T cells derived from PBMCs. The receptors stem from a male donor with HIV. Each CDR3 is given with its conserved first and last residue.

v_gene,CDR3aa
TRBV6-5,CASSYSQAGELFF
TRBV15,CATSRDANRGYEQYF
TRBV13,CASSVGTGNTEAFF
TRBV13,CASSLGPPTASYEQYF
TRBV15,CATSRDRGWWTEAFF
TRBV5-1,CASSLDQGAGDTDTQYF
TRBV28,CASSLPRDRDYGYTF
TRBV19,CASSMGVAGEEQYF
TRBV19,CASSIDPTSGSNEQFF
TRBV7-2,CASSLGVAGGPETQYF
TRBV29-1,CSVEEWSSSYEQYF
TRBV2,CASRPRGPGTEAFF
TRBV2,CASSERYREQETQYF
TRBV6-1,CASHNTQVTYEQYF
TRBV7-9,CASSLGTGSYSNQPQHF
TRBV28,CASSLYNEQFF
TRBV5-1,CASSVGQGFYEQYF
TRBV2,CASSEPRDSGGDEQFF
TRBV7-9,CASSLDRDRGSGYF
TRBV9,CASSVSAGTGTERDTQYF
TRBV19,CASSPRAYNYGYTF
TRBV6-5,CASSPPEKASYEQYF
TRBV5-1,CASSVSGTTYNEQFF
TRBV18,CASSPRDLLGNTEAFF
TRBV10-2,CASSETSGTDEQYF
TRBV7-9,CASSHHRGYGYTF
TRBV6-6,CASSPGQTTYGYTF
TRBV13,CASSRTGNIQYF
TRBV5-6,CASSLGQSSEQYF
TRBV6-5,CASSYSQGAAKNIQYF
TRBV28,CASKYLSYNSPLHF
TRBV10-2,CASTGSGKETQYF
TRBV11-1,CASSFGTSGSNEQFF
TRBV13,CASSTRQGEETQYF
TRBV5-6,CASSDPGTGVLGAF
TRBV4-2,CASSQGRTSGGYEQYF
TRBV6-5,CASSYDTNTGELFF
TRBV5-5,CASSLTGRAVDTQYF
TRBV7-9,CASSLDRVAYNSPLHF
TRBV28,CASRRLADLQETQYF
TRBV15,CATSRDRGTQVYGYTF
TRBV19,CASSPDRGSQPQHF
TRBV6-6,CASSSRDSDEQFF
TRBV7-6,CASSLLDGSYEQYF
TRBV27,CASQQGSNQPQHF
TRBV28,CASSLGWDYEQYF
TRBV27,CASSLASGGAVEQFF
TRBV4-1,CASSQVTGTEAFF
TRBV27,CASSSHPSGTYEQYF
TRBV9,CASSETGTGELFF
TRBV18,CASSPGLSQETQYF
TRBV19,CASTPARSAYGYTF
TRBV13,CASSLVGDTQYF
TRBV19,CASRVTSGGDVIQYF
TRBV5-8,CASSPTSGKDTDTQYF
TRBV5-4,CASSREGGGAGGEQYF
TRBV27,CASSLKQGEGSYNEQFF